Presented here are 30 T cell receptor beta chains from one specimen sequenced in a study of T cell clones after liver transplantation (dated by TCRdb to between 2018 and 2020). Libraries were made using the immunoSEQ multiplex PCR assay. In TCRdb, the immuneACCESS table is reduced to in-frame sequences with V and J assigned. These tables do not hold every clone; where another copy was compared, an unresolved V gene accounts for under half, and the others remain unexplained. The sample contains 55,000 to 80,000 clones, around nine tenths of them found a single time. The top ten clones comprise approximately 2.4% of the sample. Taken with the paper, the label for time point translates to: pre-transplant. This material consisted of CD4+ T cells from blood, taken before liver transplant. Receptors were obtained from a human donor who received a liver transplant.

This sequence joins TRBV5-1 and TRBJ2-3; 8 positions match TRBD2. The CDR3 consists of 15 residues. Looked up from germline, CDR1 is SGHRS and CDR2 is YFSETQ. J lost 6 bases, V lost 2 bases, and 8 bases had no gene match. In DNA, the CDR3 is TGCGCCAGCAGCTTCGTGGAGCGGGAGAGGGATACGCAGTATTTT. This gives the protein CASSFVERERDTQYF.

The sample holds one count of this clone. V gene TRBV11-3 combines with J gene TRBJ2-7, with 7 bases fitting TRBD1. The germline V gene encodes CDR1 SGHNT and CDR2 YENEEA. The CDR3 has 13 amino acids. Losses at the gene ends were 7 bases for V and 5 bases for J; bases not matched to a gene: 8. The CDR3 loop is CASNQGGADEQYF. CDR3 bases: TGTGCCAGCAATCAAGGGGGCGCGGACGAGCAGTACTTC.

The sample holds one count of this clone. The chain recombines TRBV7-9 with TRBJ1-1; TRBD1 aligns across 7 bases. V trimming: 3 bases; J trimming: 3 bases; junction bases outside the gene matches: 4. Germline V lookup: CDR1 SEHNR, CDR2 FQNEAQ (reference sequence). There are 14 residues in the CDR3. The CDR3 nucleotides read TGTGCCAGCAGCTTCTGGCAGGGGGACACTGAAGCTTTCTTT. This codes for CASSFWQGDTEAFF.

The chain uses TRBV5-1 and TRBJ2-7; 11 positions match TRBD2. The CDR3 has 16 residues. Germline lookup yields CDR1 SGHRS and CDR2 YFSETQ. V shed 2 bases, J shed 2 bases, and the junction held 6 bases outside the gene matches. Here the CDR3 DNA reads TGCGCCAGCAGCTTAGCCGGGACTAGCGGAACCTACGAGCAGTACTTC. This gives the protein CASSLAGTSGTYEQYF.

With respect to this clone: An end of the junction does not agree with germline; a read error may underlie this. The chain has TRBV5-6 and TRBJ1-2; D may be TRBD1 (6 bases). The CDR3 consists of 13 residues. Germline CDR1 and CDR2: SGHDT and YYEEEE. CDR3 amino acids: CASSQGRTGRTLF. The CDR3 DNA reads as TGTGCCAGCAGCCAAGGACGAACAGGGAGAACCCTCTTC.

The chain is built from TRBV7-6 and TRBJ2-1; D not resolved. With 1 base removed from V and 6 bases from J, the gap between germline ends came to 10 bases. The CDR3 spans 14 residues. Germline assignment: CDR1 SGHVS and CDR2 FNYEAQ. The CDR3 is CASSLGGNPNEQFF. CDR3 in DNA: TGTGCCAGCAGCTTAGGTGGGAACCCCAATGAGCAGTTCTTC.

The genes are TRBV28 and TRBJ2-7, with D possibly being TRBD1 (5 bases). Per germline, CDR1 MDHEN and CDR2 SYDVKM. CDR3 length equals 12 residues. Trimming left V 6 bases short and J 7 bases short, with 13 bases between. The chain's CDR3 is CASSLRVGEQYF. The CDR3 DNA is TGTGCCAGCAGCCTCAGGGTAGGAGAGCAGTACTTC.

The CDR3 region has the DNA TGTGCCAGCAGCCAAGGAAACCCAGACGGGGTTGAGGAGACCCAGTACTTC. Its protein is CASSQGNPDGVEETQYF. The chain has TRBV4-2 and TRBJ2-5, with a tentative D call TRBD2 (5 bases). The CDR3 contains 17 residues. Germline values: CDR1 LGHNA, CDR2 YNFKEQ. The V gene lost 1 base and the J gene lost 5 bases, with 20 bases spanning the gap.

CDR3 region: CASSLGLAGTYNEQFF. DNA of the CDR3: TGTGCCAGCAGCTTGGGCCTAGCGGGTACCTACAATGAGCAGTTCTTC. The V call is TRBV5-8, the J call TRBJ2-1; 8 bases match TRBD2. CDR3 length: 16 residues. Germline V gene sequence: CDR1 SGHTS, CDR2 YDEGEE. J gave up 2 bases and V 0 bases, and 4 bases lay outside the gene matches.

With regard to this clone: Additional DNA sequences in this sample encode the identical CDR3. The J gene is TRBJ2-7, the V gene TRBV15, with TRBD2 matching over 7 bases. This CDR3 spans 15 amino acids. Germline V gene lookup returns CDR1 LNHNV and CDR2 YYDKDF (reference sequence). The junction had 6 bases not matched to a gene; V was cut back by 3 bases and J by 1 base. The CDR3 sequence is CATSRGGGSSYEQYF. CDR3 in DNA: TGTGCCACCAGCAGGGGTGGCGGGAGTTCCTACGAGCAGTACTTC.

V usage is TRBV19 and J usage is TRBJ2-7; 9 positions agree with TRBD2. Trimming at V came to 2 bases and at J to 2 bases, leaving 4 bases not matched to a gene. The CDR3 contains 15 residues. Germline lookup yields CDR1 LNHDA and CDR2 SQIVND (reference sequence). CDR3 protein: CASSILAGFPYEQYF. The DNA of the CDR3 is TGTGCCAGTAGTATACTAGCGGGATTCCCCTACGAGCAGTACTTC. Full variable domain (missing parts from reference TRBV19 and TRBJ2-7): DGGITQSPKYLFRKEGQNVTLSCEQNLNHDAMYWYRQDPGQGLRLIYYSQIVNDFQKGDIAEGYSVSREKKESFPLTVTSAQKNPTAFYLCASSILAGFPYEQYFGPGTRLTVT.

V and J are TRBV7-9 and TRBJ2-1, with 13 bases fitting TRBD2. Germline V gene lookup returns CDR1 SEHNR and CDR2 FQNEAQ (reference sequence). Germline trimming cut 5 bases from V and 4 bases from J; bases unmatched to any gene: 8. The CDR3 runs 17 residues. The CDR3 loop reads CASSSTTSGRGYNEQFF. The CDR3 DNA sequence: TGTGCCAGCAGCAGCACTACTAGCGGGAGGGGGTACAATGAGCAGTTCTTC.

The gene calls are TRBV7-3 and TRBJ2-1; 12 bases line up with TRBD2. Per the germline V gene, CDR1 is SGHTA and CDR2 is FQGTGA. The CDR3 is made up of 17 amino acids. V trimming: 5 bases; J trimming: 7 bases; junction bases outside the gene matches: 12. The CDR3: CASSRNIFLAGGNEQFF. The CDR3 bases are TGTGCCAGCAGCAGAAACATCTTTCTAGCGGGGGGGAATGAGCAGTTCTTC.

This clone was picked up one time. The chain combines TRBV7-9 with TRBJ1-5; D may be TRBD1 (5 bases). The V gene's germline CDR1 is SEHNR and CDR2 FQNEAQ (reference sequence). The CDR3 has 16 amino acids. V lost 3 bases and J 9 bases, leaving 21 bases between the germline ends. CDR3 in DNA: TGTGCCAGCAGCTTGACGACCGGGGCGGCCGGGGGGCCCCAGCATTTT. Translating it yields CASSLTTGAAGGPQHF.

The chain is built from TRBV11-2 and TRBJ2-1; D is uncertain. Germline V gene data show CDR1 as SGHAT and CDR2 as FQNNGV. The V gene lost 6 bases and the J gene lost 0 bases, with 15 bases spanning the gap. CDR3 length equals 16 residues. In DNA, the CDR3 is TGTGCCAGCAGAAAACTACCCAGTACCTCCTACAATGAGCAGTTCTTC. Protein sequence: CASRKLPSTSYNEQFF.

This chain uses TRBV28 with TRBJ2-1; possibly TRBD2 for D (5 bases). The V gene's germline CDR1 is MDHEN and CDR2 SYDVKM. The CDR3 has 15 amino acids. V was cut by 6 bases and J by 1 base, with 13 bases left in between. CDR3 sequence: CASSPVWESYNEQFF. DNA for the CDR3: TGTGCCAGCAGCCCGGTGTGGGAGTCCTACAATGAGCAGTTCTTC.

The chain is built from TRBV28 and TRBJ1-1; D might be TRBD1 (6 bases). Germline lookup yields CDR1 MDHEN and CDR2 SYDVKM. The length of the CDR3 is 14 residues. With 8 bases removed from V and 3 bases from J, the gap between germline ends came to 16 bases. CDR3 protein: CASSGGGADTEAFF. CDR3 sequence (DNA): TGTGCCAGCTCCGGAGGGGGGGCGGACACTGAAGCTTTCTTT.

The V and J genes are TRBV9 and TRBJ1-3, with D possibly TRBD1 on 5 matching bases. Germline V gene lookup returns CDR1 SGDLS and CDR2 YYNGEE. Trimming took off 0 bases at V and 0 bases at J, with 10 bases between the two ends. The CDR3 has 16 amino acids. CDR3 region: CASSVGGGTSGNTIYF. The CDR3 bases are TGTGCCAGCAGCGTAGGCGGGGGGACCTCTGGAAACACCATATATTTT.

This chain connects TRBV6-1 to TRBJ2-7; the D gene is possibly TRBD1 (5 bases). The CDR3 is made up of 13 amino acids. The V gene lost 3 bases and the J gene lost 3 bases, with 9 bases spanning the gap. Germline V gives CDR1 MNHNS, CDR2 SASEGT. This CDR3 reads CASSDRVFYEQYF. CDR3 sequence (DNA): TGTGCCAGCAGTGACAGGGTATTCTACGAGCAGTACTTC.

This clone was picked up one time. The chain is built from TRBV7-2 and TRBJ2-2; 9 bases map to TRBD2. Per the germline V gene, CDR1 is SGHTA and CDR2 is FQGNSA. Trimming took 5 bases from V and 4 from J; bases not matched to a gene: 5. CDR3 length: 15 residues. This CDR3 reads CASSPGTSSTGELFF. CDR3 nucleotides: TGTGCCAGCAGCCCCGGGACTAGCAGCACCGGGGAGCTGTTTTTT.

The chain has TRBV4-1 and TRBJ2-5; 12 nucleotides align to TRBD2. CDR3 size: 16 residues. Trimming took 1 base from V and 6 from J; bases not matched to a gene: 6. CDR1 and CDR2 (germline): MGHRA, YSYEKL. This chain's CDR3 is CASSQGLAGDLKTQYF. The CDR3 DNA is TGCGCCAGCAGCCAAGGACTAGCGGGAGATCTAAAGACCCAGTACTTC.

The chain recombines TRBV5-1 with TRBJ1-4; no clear D. CDR1 is SGHRS and CDR2 is YFSETQ in the germline V gene. CDR3 length: 15 residues. V was pared by 4 bases and J by 2 bases, with 12 bases between. CDR3 amino acids: CASSRQGSTNEKLFF. For the CDR3, the DNA is TGCGCCAGCAGCAGACAAGGATCGACTAATGAAAAACTGTTTTTT.

The chain combines TRBV5-1 with TRBJ2-1, with D unclear. The CDR3 loop spans 14 amino acids. V dropped 5 bases and J dropped 0 bases, with 9 bases sitting between them. Per the germline V gene, CDR1 is SGHRS and CDR2 is YFSETQ. DNA for the CDR3: TGCGCCAGCAGTAGATCCAACTCCTACAATGAGCAGTTCTTC. It yields the protein CASSRSNSYNEQFF.

The chain carries TRBV6-4 and TRBJ2-5; D unresolved. This CDR3 has 13 residues. V lost 0 bases to trimming and J lost 9 bases, with 11 bases between them. Germline CDR1 is MRHNA and CDR2 is SNTAGT. CDR3 coding DNA: TGTGCCAGCAGTGACTCGGCCGGGTTGCCCCAGTACTTC. Residues: CASSDSAGLPQYF.

V is TRBV4-2 and J is TRBJ1-6; no reliable D call. Germline V gene sequence: CDR1 LGHNA, CDR2 YNFKEQ. CDR3 length equals 15 residues. With 2 bases removed from V and 4 bases from J, the gap between germline ends came to 9 bases. Here the CDR3 reads CASSQLDGYNSPLHF. CDR3 in DNA: TGTGCCAGCAGCCAACTCGACGGATATAATTCACCCCTCCACTTT.

The V call is TRBV9, the J call TRBJ2-1, with a tentative D call TRBD1 (5 bases). V was cut by 0 bases and J by 5 bases, with 18 bases left in between. The CDR3 consists of 17 residues. Germline values: CDR1 SGDLS, CDR2 YYNGEE. The CDR3 loop is CASSVDSRGRVDNEQFF. The CDR3 DNA is TGTGCCAGCAGCGTAGATTCAAGGGGTCGGGTAGACAATGAGCAGTTCTTC.

The chain joins TRBV7-8 to TRBJ2-6; D is unclear. The CDR3 sequence is 17 residues long. Trimming stripped 1 base from V and 1 base from J, with 11 bases between. Germline-derived CDR1 and CDR2 are SGHVS and FQNEAQ. The CDR3: CASSLEWNPSGANVLTF. The CDR3, as DNA: TGTGCCAGCAGCTTAGAGTGGAACCCGTCTGGGGCCAACGTCCTGACTTTC.

The rearrangement links TRBV5-1 to TRBJ1-3; D is ambiguous. V was trimmed by 0 bases and J by 0 bases, leaving 7 bases between them. The CDR3 is 15 amino acids. The germline V gene encodes CDR1 SGHRS and CDR2 YFSETQ. The CDR3 region has the DNA TGCGCCAGCAGCTTGGGAACTCTCTCTGGAAACACCATATATTTT. This sequence encodes CASSLGTLSGNTIYF.

The chain employs TRBV5-1 and TRBJ2-1, with 9 nucleotides matching TRBD1. Germline lookup yields CDR1 SGHRS and CDR2 YFSETQ. The V gene end was trimmed by 0 bases and the J gene end by 10 bases; junction bases not matched to a gene: 11. The CDR3 loop spans 16 amino acids. CDR3 loop: CASSLVSGQGFGEQFF. The DNA of the CDR3 is TGCGCCAGCAGCTTGGTTTCGGGACAGGGATTCGGGGAGCAGTTCTTC.

This rearrangement joins TRBV4-2 to TRBJ1-4; D might be TRBD1 (5 bases). V was shortened by 1 base and J by 8 bases, with 17 bases between the two germline ends. The CDR3 length is 16 residues. The germline CDR1 and CDR2 sequences are LGHNA and YNFKEQ. CDR3 bases: TGTGCCAGCAGCCAAGTTCGTGACGGAGAGGGGGAAAAACTGTTTTTT. Protein sequence: CASSQVRDGEGEKLFF.